The entry below describes one TCR beta chain. The record originates from a study of blood T cell repertoires in COVID-19. The V gene's germline CDR1 is SGHDT and CDR2 YYEEEE. The CDR3 runs to 16 residues. Trimming left V 3 bases short and J 4 bases short, with 14 bases between. TCRdb's copy holds only in-frame clones and misses some; the assay was immunoSEQ multiplex PCR. The sample includes about 240,000 clones, 85% to 90% of them seen just once. This rearrangement joins TRBV5-6 to TRBJ1-6; no clear D gene. Sequences were obtained from peripheral blood. This clonotype originated in an older woman with active or convalescent COVID-19. This CDR3 is CASSSYSRGYNSPLHF. For the CDR3, the DNA is TGTGCCAGCAGCTCGTACAGCCGAGGGTATAATTCACCCCTCCACTTT. Drawing the rest from reference TRBV5-6 and TRBJ1-6, the complete variable domain is DAGVTQSPTHLIKTRGQQVTLRCSPKSGHDTVSWYQQALGQGPQFIFQYYEEEERQRGNFPDRFSGHQFPNYSSELNVNALLLGDSALYLCASSSYSRGYNSPLHFGNGTRLTVT.